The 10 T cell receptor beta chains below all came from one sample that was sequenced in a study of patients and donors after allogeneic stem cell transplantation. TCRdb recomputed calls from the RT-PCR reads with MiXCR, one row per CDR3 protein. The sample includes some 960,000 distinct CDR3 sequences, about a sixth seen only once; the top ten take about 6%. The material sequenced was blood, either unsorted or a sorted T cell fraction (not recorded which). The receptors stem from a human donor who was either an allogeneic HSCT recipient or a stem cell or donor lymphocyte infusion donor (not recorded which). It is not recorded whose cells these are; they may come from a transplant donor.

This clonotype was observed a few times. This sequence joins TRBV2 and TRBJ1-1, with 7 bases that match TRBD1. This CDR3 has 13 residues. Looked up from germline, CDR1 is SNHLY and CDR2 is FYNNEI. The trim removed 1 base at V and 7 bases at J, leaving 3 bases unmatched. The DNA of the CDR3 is TGTGCCAGCAGTGAAGAGACAGGGCGTGAAGCTTTCTTT. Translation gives CASSEETGREAFF.

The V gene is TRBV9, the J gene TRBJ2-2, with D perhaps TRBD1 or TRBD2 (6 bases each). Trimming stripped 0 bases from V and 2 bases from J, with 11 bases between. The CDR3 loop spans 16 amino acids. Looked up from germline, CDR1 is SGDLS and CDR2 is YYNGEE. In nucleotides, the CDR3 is TGTGCCAGCAGCGTAGAAGGGGGGCGAAACACCGGGGAGCTGTTTTTT. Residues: CASSVEGGRNTGELFF.

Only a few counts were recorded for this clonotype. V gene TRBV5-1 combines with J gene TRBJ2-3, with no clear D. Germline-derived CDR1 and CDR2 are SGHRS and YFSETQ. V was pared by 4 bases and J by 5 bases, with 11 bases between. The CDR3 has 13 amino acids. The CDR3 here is CASSPRAKDTQYF. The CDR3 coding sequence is TGCGCCAGCAGCCCCCGGGCGAAAGATACGCAGTATTTT.

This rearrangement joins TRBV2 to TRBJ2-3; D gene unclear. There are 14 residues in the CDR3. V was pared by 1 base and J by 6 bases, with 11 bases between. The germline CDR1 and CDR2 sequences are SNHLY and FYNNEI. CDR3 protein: CASSEGAGVDTQYF. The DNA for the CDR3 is TGTGCCAGCAGTGAAGGGGCTGGGGTGGATACGCAGTATTTT. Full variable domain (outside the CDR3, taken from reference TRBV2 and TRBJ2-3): EPEVTQTPSHQVTQMGQEVILRCVPISNHLYFYWYRQILGQKVEFLVSFYNNEISEKSEIFDDQFSVERPDGSNFTLKIRSTKLEDSAMYFCASSEGAGVDTQYFGPGTRLTVL.

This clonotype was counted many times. The CDR3: CASSQVFNTEAFF. In DNA form, the CDR3 reads TGCGCCAGCAGCCAAGTTTTCAACACTGAAGCTTTCTTT. This chain links TRBV4-3 with TRBJ1-1; D not resolved. Looked up from germline, CDR1 is LGHNA and CDR2 is YSLEER. V dropped 1 base and J dropped 2 bases, with 5 bases sitting between them. CDR3 size: 13 residues.

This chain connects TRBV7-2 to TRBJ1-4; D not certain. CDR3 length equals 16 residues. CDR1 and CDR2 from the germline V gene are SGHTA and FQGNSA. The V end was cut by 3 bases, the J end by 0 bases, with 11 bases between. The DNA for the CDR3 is TGTGCCAGCAGCTTCTTCAGCGGTGCAACTAATGAAAAACTGTTTTTT. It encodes CASSFFSGATNEKLFF. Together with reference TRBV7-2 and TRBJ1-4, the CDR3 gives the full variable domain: GAGVSQSPSNKVTEKGKDVELRCDPISGHTALYWYRQSLGQGLEFLIYFQGNSAPDKSGLPSDRFSAERTGGSVSTLTIQRTQQEDSAVYLCASSFFSGATNEKLFFGSGTQLSVL.

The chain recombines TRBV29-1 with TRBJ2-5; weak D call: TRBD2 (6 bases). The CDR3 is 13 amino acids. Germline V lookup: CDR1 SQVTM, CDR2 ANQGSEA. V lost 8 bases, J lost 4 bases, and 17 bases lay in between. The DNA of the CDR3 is TGCAGCACTCGAACTAGCACAGGAGAGACCCAGTACTTC. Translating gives CSTRTSTGETQYF.

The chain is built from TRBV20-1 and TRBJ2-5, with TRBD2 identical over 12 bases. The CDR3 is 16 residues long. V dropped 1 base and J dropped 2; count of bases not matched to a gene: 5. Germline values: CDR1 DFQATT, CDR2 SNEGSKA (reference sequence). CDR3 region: CSARAASGRGQETQYF. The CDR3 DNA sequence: TGCAGTGCTAGAGCGGCTAGCGGGAGGGGGCAAGAGACCCAGTACTTC.

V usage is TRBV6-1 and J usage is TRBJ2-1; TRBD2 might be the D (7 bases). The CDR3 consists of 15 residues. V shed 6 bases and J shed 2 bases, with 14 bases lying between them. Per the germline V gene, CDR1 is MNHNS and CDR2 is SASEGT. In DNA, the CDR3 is TGTGCCAGCAGGTTGGGAGGGGGGCCCTACAATGAGCAGTTCTTC. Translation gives CASRLGGGPYNEQFF.

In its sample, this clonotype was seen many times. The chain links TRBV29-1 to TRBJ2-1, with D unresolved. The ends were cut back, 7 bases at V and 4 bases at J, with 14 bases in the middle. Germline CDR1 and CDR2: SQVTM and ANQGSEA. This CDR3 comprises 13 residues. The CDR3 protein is CSALDTPYNEQFF. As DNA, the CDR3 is TGCAGCGCGTTAGACACTCCTTACAATGAGCAGTTCTTC.